The clone carrying this T cell receptor (beta chain) was seen more than once but under ten times. What it recognizes is unknown. The library attached unique molecular identifiers to individual cDNA molecules. Authors' processing steps: 100,000 or so TCRs per sample was the median, with a range of about 20,000 to 690,600. TCRdb used MiXCR to reprocess the RACE reads, holding one entry per CDR3 protein. TCRdb's processing, not the study's, gives the V and J calls here. Of some 77,000 distinct CDR3 sequences detected, about 8.6% appear once; the ten largest clones hold roughly 1.5%. This sample is drawn from a study of human T cells and chemical hapten exposure. Turning to the study itself: It was small differences in pooled library volume that mainly caused per-sample TCR yields to vary.

The study's findings and limits: With DPC sensitization, TCRs exceeding 1 in 1000 frequency showed no change.

The time point: healthy volunteer bleed at 6 weeks. Unfractionated whole blood yielded total RNA. The CDR3 has 17 residues. The V and J ends lost 2 bases and 2 bases, in that order; junction bases with no gene match: 7. CDR1 and CDR2 from the germline V gene are ENHRY and SYGVKD. The V call is TRBV10-3, the J call TRBJ1-2; 11 bases line up with TRBD1. Specimen: whole blood. The sequence was collected from a female donor in good health. Some clones in this sample may be carry-over from other donors' samples. CDR3: CAISERTGTGGNYGYTF. The CDR3 coding sequence is TGTGCCATCAGTGAGCGCACCGGGACAGGGGGGAACTATGGCTACACCTTC.